This T cell receptor (beta chain) was identified in a study of T cell changes during pregnancy in multiple sclerosis (dated by TCRdb to the late 2010s). Background on the whole study: Changes in the T cell repertoire over the course of pregnancy were examined in this study in women with multiple sclerosis.

Library generation was performed with the immunoSEQ multiplex PCR assay. The source is immuneACCESS, and TCRdb retained only in-frame sequences with V and J called. Part of the clones is not carried over; for the studies checked, unresolved V genes explain less than half of this, and the remainder is unexplained. The sample includes roughly 14,000 clones, with approximately 83% observed a single time. 15% to 20% of the sample is taken by the ten largest. Comments on this clone: Its antigen remains undetermined. Within one base of it there is no much larger clone, and no base qualities were kept.

The germline V end is reduced by 7 bases and the J end by 7 bases; junction bases left unmatched: 9. The CDR3 runs 16 amino acids, cysteine and phenylalanine included. The retained sequence is limited to the CDR3, 48 bases, with the frame set at the first base. The germline V gene (reference sequence) gives CDR1 as LNHDA and CDR2 as SQIVND. Source: CD8+ T cells from peripheral blood mononuclear cells, taken in the first trimester of pregnancy. The clonotype was recovered from a female donor with multiple sclerosis, enrolled in a pregnancy study. The V and J segments used are TRBV19 and TRBJ2-1; 14 central nucleotides agree with TRBD2. The nucleotide sequence is TGTGCCAGTACCAACCCCGGGACTAGCGGGAGAAATGAGCAGTTCTTC. Its protein product is CASTNPGTSGRNEQFF.